These 9 T cell receptor beta chains share one sample of origin, sequenced in a study of blood T cells in healthy people across ages. A second PCR, run for roughly 7 to 11 cycles, used a sample-barcoded 5' primer plus a J-beta primer mix. Via MiXCR, TCRdb re-called the 5' RACE reads, giving one row per CDR3 protein. Found here are 1.5 million to 2 million distinct CDR3 sequences, roughly 52% of them singletons; the top ten hold over 2%. The sequenced sample was blood. Receptors were obtained from a woman aged 40 to 49 in good health.

This clonotype was seen only a few times. DNA of the CDR3: TGTGCCAGCAGCACAGGGCCGTTACCTCCTTTTAAAAACATTCAGTACTTC. Protein product: CASSTGPLPPFKNIQYF. The V and J genes are TRBV7-2 and TRBJ2-4; TRBD1 is a possible D gene (6 bases). The CDR3 is 17 residues long. The germline gives CDR1 SGHTA, CDR2 FQGNSA. The ends were cut back, 5 bases at V and 4 bases at J, with 21 bases in the middle.

This clonotype turned up a few times. The chain joins TRBV9 to TRBJ2-1; D call uncertain. The ends were cut back, 3 bases at V and 0 bases at J, with 10 bases in the middle. The CDR3 extends over 15 amino acids. Looked up from germline, CDR1 is SGDLS and CDR2 is YYNGEE. This CDR3 reads CASSAIPSSYNEQFF. The DNA for the CDR3 is TGTGCCAGCAGCGCAATCCCGAGCTCCTACAATGAGCAGTTCTTC.

V is TRBV7-6 and J is TRBJ1-5, with a weak D call TRBD1 (6 bases). This CDR3 has 14 residues. The germline CDR1 and CDR2 sequences are SGHVS and FNYEAQ. V shed 5 bases and J shed 6 bases, with 14 bases lying between them. The CDR3 DNA reads as TGTGCCAGCAGCGCCAGGGGCGAAGTTCAGCCCCAGCATTTT. It translates to CASSARGEVQPQHF.

The CDR3 protein is CSAGGKGIYEQYF. The DNA for the CDR3 is TGCAGTGCAGGGGGTAAAGGAATCTACGAGCAGTACTTC. The chain combines TRBV20-1 with TRBJ2-7; D is perhaps TRBD1 (6 bases). CDR1 DFQATT and CDR2 SNEGSKA come from the germline V gene (reference sequence). Trimming took off 6 bases at V and 3 bases at J, with 15 bases between the two ends. The CDR3 extends over 13 amino acids.

This clonotype has more than one count but fewer than ten. The rearrangement uses TRBV4-3 and TRBJ2-7; no clear D gene. Trimming cost V 4 bases and J 1 base, with 14 bases left between them. The CDR3 is made up of 15 amino acids. CDR1 and CDR2 (germline): LGHNA, YSLEER. CDR3 sequence: CASSRDATPSYEQYF. The DNA of the CDR3 is TGCGCCAGCAGCCGAGATGCGACGCCTTCCTACGAGCAGTACTTC.

V is TRBV6-2 or TRBV6-3 and J is TRBJ2-1, with D hard to call. CDR1 and CDR2 from the germline V gene are MNHEY and SVGEGT. The CDR3 is 16 residues long. V lost 0 bases, J lost 0 bases, and 9 bases lay in between. The chain's CDR3 is CASSYSARTSYNEQFF. The DNA for the CDR3 is TGTGCCAGCAGTTACTCCGCCCGAACCTCCTACAATGAGCAGTTCTTC.

This clonotype turned up a few times. V is TRBV6-2 or TRBV6-3 and J is TRBJ2-4; D perhaps matches TRBD2 (5 bases). Per germline, CDR1 MNHEY and CDR2 SVGEGT. Trimming left V 2 bases short and J 7 bases short, with 12 bases between. The CDR3 extends over 14 amino acids. The CDR3 DNA reads as TGTGCCAGCAGTTACGAGCGGACGGCGAACATTCAGTACTTC. Its translation is CASSYERTANIQYF.

The chain joins TRBV5-6 to TRBJ1-2, with D uncertain. Germline V lookup: CDR1 SGHDT, CDR2 YYEEEE. The ends were cut back, 0 bases at V and 7 bases at J, with 7 bases in the middle. The length of the CDR3 is 12 residues. As DNA, the CDR3 is TGTGCCAGCAGCTTGGATCGGTGTGGCTACACCTTC. Amino acids: CASSLDRCGYTF.

Only one count was recorded for this clonotype. The chain couples TRBV12-3 or TRBV12-4 to TRBJ1-2, with D perhaps matching TRBD1 (6 bases). The V end was cut by 2 bases, the J end by 1 base, with 17 bases between. The CDR3 has 17 amino acids. The CDR3 sequence is CASSLTGQVTHNYGYTF. The CDR3 bases are TGTGCCAGCAGTTTAACAGGGCAGGTAACTCATAACTATGGCTACACCTTC.